The clone carrying this T cell receptor beta chain was picked up many times. The data belong to a study of T-cell reconstitution after alpha-beta-depleted transplantation in children. Unique molecular identifiers were used in preparing the TCRbeta library. MiXCR was run by TCRdb on the PCR reads, yielding one entry per CDR3 protein. The data contain 500,000 to 600,000 distinct CDR3 sequences, about 33% of them seen just once; the ten biggest clones take up 2% to 2.5%. The CDR3 is 19 residues long. Germline CDR1 and CDR2: SGHAT and FQDESV (reference sequence). V lost 2 bases to trimming and J lost 1 base; unmatched junction nucleotides: 16.

This chain links TRBV11-1 with TRBJ1-1, with 7 positions matching TRBD1. The receptor's source is a human donor who donated a stem cell graft to a child with aplastic anemia. The sample was PBMCs from the stem cell graft donor, taken from the stem cell graft. The CDR3 protein is CASSLNSPGQTARNTEAFF. CDR3 nucleotide sequence: TGTGCCAGCAGCTTAAATAGCCCGGGACAGACGGCGAGGAACACTGAAGCTTTCTTT.